The next 7 T cell receptor beta chains were all read from a single sample in a study of blood T cell repertoires in COVID-19 (dated by TCRdb to 2020 to 2022). Libraries were prepared through the immunoSEQ multiplex PCR assay. Not all clones reach the TCRdb copy of this immuneACCESS table, which keeps in-frame sequences only. Checked studies attribute under half of the gap to unresolved V genes and leave the rest unexplained. This sample holds 100,000 or so clones; 86% were observed only once. The ten largest clones add up to over 10% of the sample. Sequenced material: peripheral blood. Receptors were obtained from a woman aged 55-70 years in a cohort sampled during active or convalescent COVID-19.

This clone was counted between two and nine times. The chain employs TRBV5-4 and TRBJ2-1; TRBD2 is a possible D gene (7 bases). The CDR3 extends over 17 amino acids. Germline V gene sequence: CDR1 SGHNT, CDR2 YYREEE (reference sequence). Trimming removed 0 bases from V and 1 base from J, with 14 bases in between. As DNA, the CDR3 is TGTGCCAGCAGCTTGGGCCGAGGGGGGGAGTCCTACAATGAGCAGTTCTTC. This encodes CASSLGRGGESYNEQFF.

V is TRBV7-9 and J is TRBJ1-5, with 10 bases fitting TRBD1. The junction had 12 bases not matched to a gene; V was cut back by 6 bases and J by 7 bases. Looked up from germline, CDR1 is SEHNR and CDR2 is FQNEAQ (reference sequence). This CDR3 has 16 residues. The CDR3 coding sequence is TGTGCCAGCAGTTTTCACGGACAGGGGGGGATACAGCCCCAGCATTTT. This codes for CASSFHGQGGIQPQHF.

The chain joins TRBV12-3 or TRBV12-4 to TRBJ1-4; D gene uncertain. This CDR3 is 13 amino acids long. V lost 5 bases to trimming and J lost 8 bases, with 12 bases between them. CDR3 residues: CASSPTTDEKLFF. DNA for the CDR3: TGTGCCAGCAGTCCCACCACAGACGAAAAACTGTTTTTT.

This chain links TRBV5-1 with TRBJ2-7; 13 nucleotides match TRBD2. Germline V lookup: CDR1 SGHRS, CDR2 YFSETQ. CDR3 length equals 15 residues. With V trimmed by 4 bases and J by 2 bases, 3 bases remained unmatched. This CDR3 is CASSLGTSGAYEQYF. The CDR3 DNA reads as TGCGCCAGCAGCCTAGGGACTAGCGGGGCCTACGAGCAGTACTTC.

The chain is built from TRBV2 and TRBJ2-3, with 8 bases identical to TRBD1. V shed 5 bases and J 0 bases; nucleotides not matched to a gene: 7. Germline V CDR1 and CDR2: SNHLY, FYNNEI. The CDR3 loop spans 16 amino acids. The CDR3 loop reads CASSPRTGKSTDTQYF. The CDR3, as DNA: TGTGCCAGCAGTCCTAGGACAGGGAAGAGCACAGATACGCAGTATTTT.

The chain employs TRBV19 and TRBJ2-5; D gene uncertain. The germline V gene encodes CDR1 LNHDA and CDR2 SQIVND (reference sequence). V lost 5 bases and J 5 bases, leaving 6 bases between the germline ends. The CDR3 is made up of 11 amino acids. The CDR3 here is CASSDSETQYF. Written as DNA, the CDR3 is TGTGCCAGTAGTGACTCGGAGACCCAGTACTTC. Full variable domain (missing parts from reference TRBV19 and TRBJ2-5): DGGITQSPKYLFRKEGQNVTLSCEQNLNHDAMYWYRQDPGQGLRLIYYSQIVNDFQKGDIAEGYSVSREKKESFPLTVTSAQKNPTAFYLCASSDSETQYFGPGTRLLVL.

This chain connects TRBV5-1 to TRBJ1-2; 8 bases map to TRBD1. Germline V lookup: CDR1 SGHRS, CDR2 YFSETQ. The junction had 5 bases not matched to a gene; V was cut back by 4 bases and J by 3 bases. The CDR3 has 14 residues. The CDR3 protein is CASSQTGGDYGYTF. The CDR3 bases are TGCGCCAGCAGCCAAACAGGGGGAGACTATGGCTACACCTTC. The full variable domain, rest sourced from reference TRBV5-1 and TRBJ1-2, is KAGVTQTPRYLIKTRGQQVTLSCSPISGHRSVSWYQQTPGQGLQFLFEYFSETQRNKGNFPGRFSGRQFSNSRSEMNVSTLELGDSALYLCASSQTGGDYGYTFGSGTRLTVV.